This T cell receptor (beta chain) was observed in a study of T cell clonality in common variable immunodeficiency (dated by TCRdb to the mid-2010s). There are a few counts of this clone. Its target antigen remains unknown. A junction end diverges from the germline sequence, so it may reflect a read error. Sequencing ends 3 residues short of the CDR3 end; the germline J gene provides the rest. Overall results and qualifications from the work: Despite equal DNA input, controls averaged roughly 89,000 unique sequences per sample versus about 32,000 in CVID samples. Patient heterogeneity within the CVID cohort put limits on correlating repertoire features with clinical complications. CVID TCRbeta sequences reportedly showed fewer deletions and N-nucleotide insertions and lacked highly modified clones with 13 or more V deletions. According to the authors, figuring out what caused the increased clonality in CVID would require sequencing the repertoires of T cell subpopulations. CVID subjects shared fewer TCRbeta clones with each other than healthy controls did (p < 0.0001). Increased TCRbeta clonality was found in CVID subjects compared with healthy controls (t-test p = 0.018), with the increase being most characteristic of about a third of subjects.

Most of the CVID patients and most of the healthy controls were of Caucasian heritage. From each donor, roughly 5 to 8.5 ml of heparinized peripheral whole blood was collected. TCRbeta CDR3 repertoires were sequenced from genomic DNA of adults with common variable immune deficiency (CVID) and healthy adult controls. The control group comprised some 22 healthy adult volunteers, roughly 12 female and around ten male, aged roughly 23 to 66 years with a mean age of around 37. Diluted blood was density-centrifuged over Hypaque 1077 or Ficoll-Paque to isolate peripheral blood mononuclear cells. Unsorted mononuclear cells served as the source of genomic DNA, which was extracted either by Qiagen column purification or by a centrifugation-based method. Its CDR3 holds 13 amino acids, cysteine through phenylalanine. Of the CDR3's DNA, 30 bases were read; they are in frame from base 1. Based on the germline V gene, the CDR1 and CDR2 sequences are WSHSY and SAAADI.

For sequencing, equivalent amounts of genomic DNA were input from CVID and control samples. For every sample, a 60 bp segment covering the rearranged TCRbeta CDR3 region was amplified and then sequenced. TCRbeta amplification used the immunoSEQ assay, a bias-corrected multiplex PCR with high-throughput sequencing. Processing in the source paper ran as follows. Each unique nucleotide sequence was treated as a clone and annotated with V, D and J genes, copy number and frequency. Sequences were labeled productive if in frame, and non-productive if out of frame or containing stop codons. Clonality was calculated from Shannon's entropy as previously described. The predicted amino acid sequences of productive clones were used to derive the mean CDR3 Kyte-Doolittle hydropathy. The R hclust function was used to hierarchically cluster scaled V gene usage with Manhattan distance and complete linkage. Sharing of clones by CDR3 amino acid sequence was evaluated through resampling of 12 repertoires per group over 100 rounds. The repertoires were screened for around 70 published EBV-specific TCRbeta sequences and approximately 230 published CMV-specific TCRbeta sequences. After a couple of CVID samples that produced fewer than 10,000 sequences were dropped from the analysis, 45 or so CVID repertoires remained. Drawn from immuneACCESS, this table holds only the in-frame rearrangements with V and J called that TCRdb kept. Clones are partly lost; checked studies trace under half to an unresolved V gene and leave the rest unexplained. That table furnishes V, J and clone size, whereas the DNA furnished D and trimming. For this sample, about 37,000 clones are listed, none of them singletons. Of the sample, 2.5% to 3.5% is held by the ten largest clones.

The source material was peripheral blood mononuclear cells. The V and J segments used are TRBV10-2 and TRBJ2-4; no D gene can be assigned with confidence. The sequence was collected from a person aged 18 to 75 in good health. CDR3 region: CASSEGIDNTQYF. CDR3 DNA (partial): TGCGCCAGCAGTGAGGGTATTGACAACACT.